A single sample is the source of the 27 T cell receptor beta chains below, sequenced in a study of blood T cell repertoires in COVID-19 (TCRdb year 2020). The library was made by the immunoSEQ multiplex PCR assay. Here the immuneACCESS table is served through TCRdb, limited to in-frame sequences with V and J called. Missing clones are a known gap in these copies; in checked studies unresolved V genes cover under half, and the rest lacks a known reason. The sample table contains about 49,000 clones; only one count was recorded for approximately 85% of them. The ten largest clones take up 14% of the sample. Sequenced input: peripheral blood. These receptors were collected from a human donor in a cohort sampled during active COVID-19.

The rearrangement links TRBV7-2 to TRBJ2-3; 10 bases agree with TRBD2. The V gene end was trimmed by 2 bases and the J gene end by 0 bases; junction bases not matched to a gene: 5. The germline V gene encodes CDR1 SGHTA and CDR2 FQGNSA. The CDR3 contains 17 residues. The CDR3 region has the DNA TGTGCCAGCAGCTTAAATGCAGCGGGAGGGAGCACAGATACGCAGTATTTT. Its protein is CASSLNAAGGSTDTQYF.

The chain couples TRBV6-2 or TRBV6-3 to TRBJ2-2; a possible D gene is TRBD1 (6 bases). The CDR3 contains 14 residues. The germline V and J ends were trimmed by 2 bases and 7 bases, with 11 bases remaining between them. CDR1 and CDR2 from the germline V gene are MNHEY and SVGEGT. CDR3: CASSYRTGSGELFF. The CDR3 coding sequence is TGTGCCAGCAGTTACCGAACAGGGAGCGGGGAGCTGTTTTTT.

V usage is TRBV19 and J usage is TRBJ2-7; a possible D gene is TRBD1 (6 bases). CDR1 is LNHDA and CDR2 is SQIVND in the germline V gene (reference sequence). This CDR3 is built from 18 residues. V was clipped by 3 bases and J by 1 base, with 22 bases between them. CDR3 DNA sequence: TGTGCCAGTAGTATGGTGGGCTCTGGGGGCGTAGGTTCCTACGAGCAGTACTTC. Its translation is CASSMVGSGGVGSYEQYF.

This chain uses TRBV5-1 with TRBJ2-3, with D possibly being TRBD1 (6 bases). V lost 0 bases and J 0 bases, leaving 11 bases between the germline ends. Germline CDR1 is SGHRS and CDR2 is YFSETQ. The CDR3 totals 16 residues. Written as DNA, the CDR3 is TGCGCCAGCAGCTTGGAAGGGGGTGCCAGCACAGATACGCAGTATTTT. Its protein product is CASSLEGGASTDTQYF.

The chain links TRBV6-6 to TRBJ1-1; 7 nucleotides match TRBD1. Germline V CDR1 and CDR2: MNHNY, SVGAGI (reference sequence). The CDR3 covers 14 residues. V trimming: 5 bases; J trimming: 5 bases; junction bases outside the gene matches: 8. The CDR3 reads CASSQATGTTEAFF. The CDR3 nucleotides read TGTGCCAGCAGTCAAGCGACAGGGACGACTGAAGCTTTCTTT.

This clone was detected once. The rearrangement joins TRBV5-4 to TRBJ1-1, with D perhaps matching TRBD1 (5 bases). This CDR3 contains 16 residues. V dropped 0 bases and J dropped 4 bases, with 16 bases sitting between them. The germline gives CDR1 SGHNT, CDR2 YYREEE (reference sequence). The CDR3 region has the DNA TGTGCCAGCAGCTTGGGGTCAGGGCTGAAGATCACTGAAGCTTTCTTT. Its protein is CASSLGSGLKITEAFF.

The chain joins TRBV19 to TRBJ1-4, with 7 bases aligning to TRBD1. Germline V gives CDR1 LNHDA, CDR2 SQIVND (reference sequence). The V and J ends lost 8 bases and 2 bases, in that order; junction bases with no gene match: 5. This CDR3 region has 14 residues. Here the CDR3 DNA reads TGTGCCAGTGAAGAGGGGGCCACTAATGAAAAACTGTTTTTT. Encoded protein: CASEEGATNEKLFF.

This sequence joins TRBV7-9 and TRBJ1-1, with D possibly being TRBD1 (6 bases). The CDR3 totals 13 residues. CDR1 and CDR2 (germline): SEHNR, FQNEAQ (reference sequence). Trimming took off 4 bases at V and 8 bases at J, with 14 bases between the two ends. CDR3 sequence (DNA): TGTGCCAGCAGCTCAGGGGCGTTGACAGAAGCTTTCTTT. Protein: CASSSGALTEAFF.

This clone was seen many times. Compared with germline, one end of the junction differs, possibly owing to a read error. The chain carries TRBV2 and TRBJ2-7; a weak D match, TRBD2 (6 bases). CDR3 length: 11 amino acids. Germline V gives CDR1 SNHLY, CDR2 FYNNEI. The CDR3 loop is CASSLGTYDFF. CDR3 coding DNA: TGTGCCAGCAGCTTGGGGACTTACGACTTCTTC.

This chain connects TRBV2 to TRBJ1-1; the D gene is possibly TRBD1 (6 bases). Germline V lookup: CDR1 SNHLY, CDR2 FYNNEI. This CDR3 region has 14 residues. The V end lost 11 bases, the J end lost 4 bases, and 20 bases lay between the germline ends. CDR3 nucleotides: TGTGCCTCAGCACTGCGCGAGACAGGCACTGAAGCTTTCTTT. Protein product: CASALRETGTEAFF.

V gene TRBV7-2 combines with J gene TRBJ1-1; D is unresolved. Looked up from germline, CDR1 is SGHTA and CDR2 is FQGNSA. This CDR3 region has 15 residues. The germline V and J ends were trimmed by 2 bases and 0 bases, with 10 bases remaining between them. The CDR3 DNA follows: TGTGCCAGCAGCTTACGCCCAGGCTTGAACACTGAAGCTTTCTTT. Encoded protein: CASSLRPGLNTEAFF.

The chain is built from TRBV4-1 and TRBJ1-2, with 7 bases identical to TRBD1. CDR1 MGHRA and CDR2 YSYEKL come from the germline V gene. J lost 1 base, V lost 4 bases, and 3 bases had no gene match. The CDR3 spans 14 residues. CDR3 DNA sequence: TGCGCCAGCAGCCCAGGGGGAAGTAACTATGGCTACACCTTC. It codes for CASSPGGSNYGYTF.

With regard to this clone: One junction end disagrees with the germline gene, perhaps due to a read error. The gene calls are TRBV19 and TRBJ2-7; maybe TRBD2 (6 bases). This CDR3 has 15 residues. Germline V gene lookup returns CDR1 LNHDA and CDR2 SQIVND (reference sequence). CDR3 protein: CASSNGGAGSSEQYF. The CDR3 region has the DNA TGTGCCAGTAGTAATGGAGGGGCGGGATCCTCCGAGCAGTACTTC.

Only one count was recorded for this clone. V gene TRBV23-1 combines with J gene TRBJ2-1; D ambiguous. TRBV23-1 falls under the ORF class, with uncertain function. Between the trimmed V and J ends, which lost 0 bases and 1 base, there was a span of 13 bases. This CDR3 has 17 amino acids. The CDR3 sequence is CASSQSSRLESYNEQFF. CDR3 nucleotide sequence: TGCGCCAGCAGTCAATCGTCCAGGTTAGAGTCCTACAATGAGCAGTTCTTC.

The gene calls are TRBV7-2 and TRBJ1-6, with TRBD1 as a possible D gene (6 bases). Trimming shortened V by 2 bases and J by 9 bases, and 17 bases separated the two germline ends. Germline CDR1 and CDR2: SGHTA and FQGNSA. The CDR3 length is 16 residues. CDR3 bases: TGTGCCAGCAGCTTAAGCGGCCTACAGGGCGGTTCACCCCTCCACTTT. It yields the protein CASSLSGLQGGSPLHF. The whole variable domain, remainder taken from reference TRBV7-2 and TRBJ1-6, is GAGVSQSPSNKVTEKGKDVELRCDPISGHTALYWYRQSLGQGLEFLIYFQGNSAPDKSGLPSDRFSAERTGGSVSTLTIQRTQQEDSAVYLCASSLSGLQGGSPLHFGNGTRLTVT.

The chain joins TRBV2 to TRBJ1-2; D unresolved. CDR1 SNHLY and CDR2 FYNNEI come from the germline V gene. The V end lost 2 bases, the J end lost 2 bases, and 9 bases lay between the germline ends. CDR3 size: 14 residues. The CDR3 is CASSERGSNYGYTF. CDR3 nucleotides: TGTGCCAGCAGTGAAAGAGGCTCAAACTATGGCTACACCTTC.

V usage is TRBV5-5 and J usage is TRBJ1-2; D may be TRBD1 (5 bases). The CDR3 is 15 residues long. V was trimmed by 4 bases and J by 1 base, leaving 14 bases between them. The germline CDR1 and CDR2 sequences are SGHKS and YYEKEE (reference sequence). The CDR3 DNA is TGTGCCAGCAGCCCCCACCCCAGGGATAACTATGGCTACACCTTC. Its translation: CASSPHPRDNYGYTF.

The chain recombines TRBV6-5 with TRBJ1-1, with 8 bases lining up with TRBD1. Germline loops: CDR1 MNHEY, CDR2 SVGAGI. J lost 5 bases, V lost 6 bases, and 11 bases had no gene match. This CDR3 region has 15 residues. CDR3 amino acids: CASRPNRGVETEAFF. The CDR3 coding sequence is TGTGCCAGCAGACCGAACAGGGGGGTAGAGACTGAAGCTTTCTTT.

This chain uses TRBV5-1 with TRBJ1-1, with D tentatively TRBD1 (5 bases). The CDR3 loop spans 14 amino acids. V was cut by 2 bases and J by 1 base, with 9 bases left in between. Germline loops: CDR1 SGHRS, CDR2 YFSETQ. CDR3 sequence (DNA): TGCGCCAGCAGCTTAGACAGCGCGAACACTGAAGCTTTCTTT. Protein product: CASSLDSANTEAFF.

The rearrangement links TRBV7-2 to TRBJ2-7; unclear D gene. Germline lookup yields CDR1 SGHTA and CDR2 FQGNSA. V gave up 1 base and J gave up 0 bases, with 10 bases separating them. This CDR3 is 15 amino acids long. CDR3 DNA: TGTGCCAGCAGCTTAGACCCGCTGAGCTCCTACGAGCAGTACTTC. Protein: CASSLDPLSSYEQYF.

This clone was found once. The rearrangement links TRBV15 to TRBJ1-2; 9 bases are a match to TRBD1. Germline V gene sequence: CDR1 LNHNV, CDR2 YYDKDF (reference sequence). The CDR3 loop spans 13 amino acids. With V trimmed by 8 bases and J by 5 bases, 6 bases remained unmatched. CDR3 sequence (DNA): TGTGCCACCGAAGGACAGGGGCCTTATGGCTACACCTTC. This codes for CATEGQGPYGYTF.

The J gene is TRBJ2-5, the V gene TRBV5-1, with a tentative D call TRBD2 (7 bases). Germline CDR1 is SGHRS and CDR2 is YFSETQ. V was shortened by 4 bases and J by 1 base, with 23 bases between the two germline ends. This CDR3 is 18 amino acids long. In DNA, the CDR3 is TGCGCCAGCAGCATACCGAGGTCGGGGGGCGCTCTCCAAGAGACCCAGTACTTC. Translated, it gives CASSIPRSGGALQETQYF.

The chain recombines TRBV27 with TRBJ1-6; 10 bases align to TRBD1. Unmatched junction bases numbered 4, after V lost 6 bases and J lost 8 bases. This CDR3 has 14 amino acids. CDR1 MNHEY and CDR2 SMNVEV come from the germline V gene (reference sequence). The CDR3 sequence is CASRTGGSYSPLHF. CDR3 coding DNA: TGTGCCAGCAGGACAGGGGGCTCTTATTCACCCCTCCACTTT.

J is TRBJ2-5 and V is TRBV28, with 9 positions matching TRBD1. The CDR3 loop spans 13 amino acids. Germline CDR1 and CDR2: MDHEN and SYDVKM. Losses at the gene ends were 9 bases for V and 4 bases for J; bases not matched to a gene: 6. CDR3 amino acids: CASRTGARETQYF. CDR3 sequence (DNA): TGTGCCAGTCGGACAGGGGCAAGAGAGACCCAGTACTTC.

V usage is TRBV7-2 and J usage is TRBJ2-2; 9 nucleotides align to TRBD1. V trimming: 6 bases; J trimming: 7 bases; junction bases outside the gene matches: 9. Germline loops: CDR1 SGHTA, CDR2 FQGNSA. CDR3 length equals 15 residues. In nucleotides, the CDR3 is TGTGCCAGCAGGTCACAGGGGGCGTTATACGGGGAGCTGTTTTTT. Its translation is CASRSQGALYGELFF. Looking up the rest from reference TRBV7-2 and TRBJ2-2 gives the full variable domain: GAGVSQSPSNKVTEKGKDVELRCDPISGHTALYWYRQSLGQGLEFLIYFQGNSAPDKSGLPSDRFSAERTGGSVSTLTIQRTQQEDSAVYLCASRSQGALYGELFFGEGSRLTVL.

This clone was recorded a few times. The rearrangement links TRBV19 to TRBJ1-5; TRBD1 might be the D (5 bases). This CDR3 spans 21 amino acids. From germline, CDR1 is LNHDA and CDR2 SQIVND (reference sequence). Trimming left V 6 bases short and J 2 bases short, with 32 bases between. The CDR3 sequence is CASRVVGRDRSYQDGNQPQHF. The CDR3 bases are TGTGCCAGTAGAGTAGTGGGGCGGGACCGATCTTACCAGGATGGCAATCAGCCCCAGCATTTT.

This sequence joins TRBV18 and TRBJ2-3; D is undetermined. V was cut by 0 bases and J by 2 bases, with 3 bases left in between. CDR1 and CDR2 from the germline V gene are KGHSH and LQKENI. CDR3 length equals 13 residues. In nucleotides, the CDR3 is TGTGCCAGCTCACCACCCGTCACAGATACGCAGTATTTT. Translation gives CASSPPVTDTQYF.